This T cell receptor (beta chain) was sequenced during a study of T cell responses to AZD1222 COVID-19 vaccine (dated by TCRdb to the early 2020s). Background on the whole study: Because spike-specific TCR depth and breadth did not differ between the two schedules, AZD1222 recipients who got a second dose at roughly 4 weeks were pooled with those who got a second dose at roughly 12 weeks. TCR sequencing covered some 250 trial participants: 200 to 220 given two doses of AZD1222 and around 26 given two doses of MenACWY control vaccine. Trial participants were enrolled by age into subgroups of 18-55, 56-69 and 70-plus years, and about 150, 27 and 61 TCR-sequenced participants, respectively, were included in these subgroups. Study-wide conclusions, independent of this receptor: In the small 56-69-year group, the increase in depth fell short of significance, most likely because of low power. After two AZD1222 doses, both the breadth and the depth of spike-specific TCRs were significantly higher than at day 0 and than in MenACWY recipients. Participants were mostly white British and included more females than males, and it was suggested by the authors that clonal diversity may have been underestimated. Conclusions about previously exposed vaccinees were limited because only six AZD1222 recipients were SARS-CoV-2 seropositive at baseline. Reportedly, close to half of the unique spike-specific TCRs recognized epitopes lying outside the regions that are mutated in the B.1.351 and B.1.1.7 variants. CD4 TCRs associated with the vaccine covered the entire spike protein, and the dominant responses were in regions 160-218 and 743-854. No day 14 peak-response samples were available, so repertoires were characterized only after the peak T cell response.

Points on this clone: The specificity of this receptor is unknown. No clone much larger than this one lies a single base away; base qualities are absent.

For CDR1 and CDR2, the germline V gene (reference sequence) lists SEHNR and FQNEAQ. From the cysteine up to the phenylalanine, the CDR3 has a length of 16 residues. Here the CDR3 DNA is all that survives: 48 bases in frame from base 1. Between the V and J ends, shortened by 2 bases and 3 bases respectively, the junction contains 14 bases. Interpreted using the paper, the time point label stands for: baseline before first vaccination. Vaccinee samples were obtained from the UK trials COV001 and COV002, which included a single-blind randomized controlled phase 2/3 trial of AZD1222 (ChAdOx1 nCoV-19) in healthy adults. Trial participant PBMC samples were collected at day 0 and day 28 after the second dose for TCRbeta chain sequencing. The CDR3 regions of human TCRbeta chains were analyzed by immunosequencing. The original methods were these. TCRs in the repertoires were matched against a reference library of SARS-CoV-2-specific TCRs that had been generated with the MIRA antigen-specificity platform. Breadth meant the fraction of unique TCRs that were SARS-CoV-2-associated, whereas depth meant the fraction of total T cells that were SARS-CoV-2-associated. Using the MIRA data, each spike-specific TCR was assigned both to the spike region to which the TCR was reactive and to a CD4 or CD8 class. Log10-transformed breadth and depth values were compared by one-way ANOVA with Sidak's multiple comparisons tests. What TCRdb holds here is the immuneACCESS table cut down to in-frame rearrangements. Part of the clones is not present; checked against another copy, under half of the missing clones reflect an unresolved V gene, and the others are unexplained. V and J calls and clone size are those listed in that table; D and trimming were worked out from the DNA. This sample comprises about 160,000 clones, 88% of them detected only once. The leading ten clones occupy 5.5% of the sample.

The sample in question was peripheral blood, obtained on day 0 of AZD1222 vaccination. The TCR originated in an adult in good health. This receptor chain uses TRBV7-9 and TRBJ1-3, with the D gene call left open. Here the CDR3 is given as CASSLFSLEDGNTIYF. The DNA reads TGTGCCAGCAGCTTATTTTCGCTGGAGGATGGAAACACCATATATTTT.